This T cell receptor beta chain derives from a study of identical twins. This CDR3 has 16 amino acids. Germline V gene lookup returns CDR1 SGHVS and CDR2 FNYEAQ. The J segment lost 3 bases and the V segment lost 1 base, leaving 6 bases of the junction unmatched. Each CDR3 protein is one row after TCRdb ran MiXCR on the 5' RACE reads. The top ten clones hold under 9.5% of a sample with around 340,000 distinct CDR3 sequences, roughly 9% of them seen once. This clonotype has just a few counts. The chain combines TRBV7-6 with TRBJ2-7; 10 bases align to TRBD1. This TCR derives from a woman between 45 and 60 years old in good health. The sample comprised naive T cells sorted from blood. In DNA form, the CDR3 reads TGTGCCAGCAGCTTAGGGCGGACAGGGGGTAACTACGAGCAGTACTTC. Translation gives CASSLGRTGGNYEQYF.